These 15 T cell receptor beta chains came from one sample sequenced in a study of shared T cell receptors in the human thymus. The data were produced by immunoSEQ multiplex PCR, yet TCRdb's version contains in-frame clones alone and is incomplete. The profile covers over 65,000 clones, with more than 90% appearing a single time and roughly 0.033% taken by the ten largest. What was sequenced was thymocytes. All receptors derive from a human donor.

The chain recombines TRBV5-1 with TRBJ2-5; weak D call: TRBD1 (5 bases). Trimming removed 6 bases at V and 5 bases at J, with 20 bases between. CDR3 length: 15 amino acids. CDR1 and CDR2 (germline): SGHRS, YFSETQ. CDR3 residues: CASTFRAPVFETQYF. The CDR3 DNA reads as TGCGCCAGCACGTTCAGGGCACCGGTCTTTGAGACCCAGTACTTC. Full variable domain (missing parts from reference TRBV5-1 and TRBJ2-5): KAGVTQTPRYLIKTRGQQVTLSCSPISGHRSVSWYQQTPGQGLQFLFEYFSETQRNKGNFPGRFSGRQFSNSRSEMNVSTLELGDSALYLCASTFRAPVFETQYFGPGTRLLVL.

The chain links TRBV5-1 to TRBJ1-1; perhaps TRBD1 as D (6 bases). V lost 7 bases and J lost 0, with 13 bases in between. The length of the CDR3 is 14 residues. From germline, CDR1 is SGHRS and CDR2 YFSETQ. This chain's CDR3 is CASSARTVNTEAFF. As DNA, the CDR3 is TGCGCCAGCTCGGCCCGGACAGTGAACACTGAAGCTTTCTTT.

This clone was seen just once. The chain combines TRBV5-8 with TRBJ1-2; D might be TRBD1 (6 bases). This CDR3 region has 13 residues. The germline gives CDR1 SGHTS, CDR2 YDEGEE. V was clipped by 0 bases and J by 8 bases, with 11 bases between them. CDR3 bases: TGTGCCAGCAGCTTGGAAGGGGGTTGGGGCTACACCTTC. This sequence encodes CASSLEGGWGYTF.

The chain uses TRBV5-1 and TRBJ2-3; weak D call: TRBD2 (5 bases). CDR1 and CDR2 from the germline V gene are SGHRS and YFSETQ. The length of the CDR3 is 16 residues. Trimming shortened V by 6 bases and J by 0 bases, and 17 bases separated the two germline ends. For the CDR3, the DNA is TGCGCCAGCACCCTGACACCTCCGGGGAGCACAGATACGCAGTATTTT. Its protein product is CASTLTPPGSTDTQYF.

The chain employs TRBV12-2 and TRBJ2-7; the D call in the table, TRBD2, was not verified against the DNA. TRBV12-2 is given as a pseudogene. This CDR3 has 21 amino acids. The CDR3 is CASRLLAHEWDGGVLSYEQYF. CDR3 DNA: TGTGCAAGTCGCCTTTTGGCCCACGAGTGGGACGGGGGTGTCTTGTCCTACGAGCAGTACTTC.

DNA for the CDR3: TGTGCCAGCAGATCGGGGGGCCACGAGCAGTACTTC. Translated, it gives CASRSGGHEQYF. This rearrangement joins TRBV25-1 to TRBJ2-7; D possibly corresponds to TRBD2 (7 bases). Trimming stripped 6 bases from V and 5 bases from J, with 11 bases between. Germline lookup yields CDR1 MGHDK and CDR2 SYGVNS. CDR3 size: 12 residues.

CDR3 residues: CASSDGLGGETQYF. In DNA form, the CDR3 reads TGTGCCAGCAGTGATGGGCTGGGGGGAGAGACCCAGTACTTC. This rearrangement joins TRBV6-1 to TRBJ2-5; possible D gene TRBD2, 6 bases. Germline V CDR1 and CDR2: MNHNS, SASEGT. Between the trimmed V and J ends, which lost 3 bases and 4 bases, there was a span of 12 bases. This CDR3 comprises 14 residues.

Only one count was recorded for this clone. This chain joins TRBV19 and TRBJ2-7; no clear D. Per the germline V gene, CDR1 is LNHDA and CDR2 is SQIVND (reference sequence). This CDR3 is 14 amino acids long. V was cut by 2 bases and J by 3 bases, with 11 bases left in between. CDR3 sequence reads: CASSIPGSIYEQYF. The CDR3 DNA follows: TGTGCCAGTAGTATACCTGGTTCGATCTACGAGCAGTACTTC.

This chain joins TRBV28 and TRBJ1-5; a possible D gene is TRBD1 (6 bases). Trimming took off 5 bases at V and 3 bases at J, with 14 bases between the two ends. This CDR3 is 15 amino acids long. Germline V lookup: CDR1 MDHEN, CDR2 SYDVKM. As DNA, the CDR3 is TGTGCCAGCAGTCCCTTTCAGGGACACAATCAGCCCCAGCATTTT. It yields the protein CASSPFQGHNQPQHF.

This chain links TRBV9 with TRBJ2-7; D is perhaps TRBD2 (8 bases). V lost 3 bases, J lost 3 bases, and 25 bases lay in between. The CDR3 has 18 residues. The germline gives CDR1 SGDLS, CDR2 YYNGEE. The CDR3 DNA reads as TGTGCCAGCAGCGGAGGGGGCGGGGGGCCATCCCCCGGCTACGAGCAGTACTTC. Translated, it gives CASSGGGGGPSPGYEQYF.

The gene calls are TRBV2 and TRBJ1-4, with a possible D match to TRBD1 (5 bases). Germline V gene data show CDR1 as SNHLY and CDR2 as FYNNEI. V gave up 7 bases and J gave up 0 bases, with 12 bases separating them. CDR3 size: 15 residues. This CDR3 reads CASKFDSSTNEKLFF. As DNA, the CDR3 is TGTGCCAGCAAGTTTGACAGTTCAACTAATGAAAAACTGTTTTTT. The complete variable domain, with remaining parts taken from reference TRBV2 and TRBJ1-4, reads EPEVTQTPSHQVTQMGQEVILRCVPISNHLYFYWYRQILGQKVEFLVSFYNNEISEKSEIFDDQFSVERPDGSNFTLKIRSTKLEDSAMYFCASKFDSSTNEKLFFGSGTQLSVL.

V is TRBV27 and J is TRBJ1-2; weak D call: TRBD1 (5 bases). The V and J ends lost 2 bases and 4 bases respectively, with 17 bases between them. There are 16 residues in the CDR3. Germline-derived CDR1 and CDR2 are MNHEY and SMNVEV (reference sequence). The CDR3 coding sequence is TGTGCCAGCAGTTTAAATGCCGCAGGGATGAGCTATGGCTACACCTTC. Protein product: CASSLNAAGMSYGYTF.

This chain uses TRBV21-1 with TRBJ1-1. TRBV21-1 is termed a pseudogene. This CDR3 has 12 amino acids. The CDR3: CASSVSEWEAFF. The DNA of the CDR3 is TGTGCCAGCAGCGTCAGTGAGTGGGAAGCTTTCTTT.

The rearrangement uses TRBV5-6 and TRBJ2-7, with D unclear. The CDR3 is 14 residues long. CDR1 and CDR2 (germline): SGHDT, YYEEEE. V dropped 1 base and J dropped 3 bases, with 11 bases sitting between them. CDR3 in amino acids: CASSLLSGFYEQYF. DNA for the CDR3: TGTGCCAGCAGCTTGCTTTCTGGTTTCTACGAGCAGTACTTC. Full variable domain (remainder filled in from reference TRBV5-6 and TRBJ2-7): DAGVTQSPTHLIKTRGQQVTLRCSPKSGHDTVSWYQQALGQGPQFIFQYYEEEERQRGNFPDRFSGHQFPNYSSELNVNALLLGDSALYLCASSLLSGFYEQYFGPGTRLTVT.

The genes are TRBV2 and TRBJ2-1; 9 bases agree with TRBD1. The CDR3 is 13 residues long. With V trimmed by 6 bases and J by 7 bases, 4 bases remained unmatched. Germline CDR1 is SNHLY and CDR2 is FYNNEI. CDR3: CASRMTGGNEQFF. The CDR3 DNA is TGTGCCAGCAGGATGACAGGGGGGAATGAGCAGTTCTTC.